These T cell receptor beta chains were read from a single sample in a study of T cell repertoires in cytomegalovirus infection. TCRdb analysed the reads with MiXCR anew, one entry per CDR3 protein. The sample contains roughly 730,000 distinct CDR3 sequences, 30% to 40% of which appear only once. These receptors are not linked to any known antigen. Sequences were derived from cultured PBMCs, sampled from culture after CMV antigen stimulation. These TCRs come from a human donor in good health (CMV status not recorded). Some clones in this sample may be carry-over from other donors' samples. Both conserved end residues are part of each CDR3. Each record gives: clone size, D gene, V gene, J gene, CDR3 protein, CDR3 DNA. D genes are given only for firm matches. Clone size is given for some rows only: seen once, a few or many times, or a class if the clone is expanded.

NA	TRBD1	TRBV27	TRBJ2-5	CASSYNRGSQETQYF	TGTGCCAGCAGCTACAACAGGGGCTCACAAGAGACCCAGTACTTC
few	TRBD1	TRBV11-2	TRBJ1-6	CASSRQGGNNSPLHF	TGTGCCAGCAGTCGACAGGGTGGTAATAATTCACCCCTCCACTTT
many	NA	TRBV7-2	TRBJ2-3	CASSRDFQNTDTQYF	TGTGCCAGCAGCCGGGACTTTCAGAACACAGATACGCAGTATTTT
NA	NA	TRBV11-2	TRBJ2-1	CASSLHSSASYNEQFF	TGTGCCAGCAGCCTACATTCTAGCGCCTCCTACAATGAGCAGTTCTTC
once	TRBD2	TRBV6-2/TRBV6-3	TRBJ2-1	CASRRLAVHNEQFF	TGTGCCAGCAGGAGACTAGCGGTTCACAATGAGCAGTTCTTC
once	NA	TRBV24-1	TRBJ2-7	CATSGVSYEQYF	TGTGCCACCAGTGGGGTTTCCTACGAGCAGTACTTC
NA	TRBD2	TRBV7-2	TRBJ2-7	CASSQGLAGVAPYEQYF	TGTGCCAGCAGCCAAGGACTAGCGGGAGTGGCCCCCTACGAGCAGTACTTC
few	TRBD1	TRBV12-3/TRBV12-4	TRBJ2-7	CASSSASGETGGVMLPYEQYF	TGTGCCAGCAGTTCGGCTTCCGGGGAGACAGGGGGCGTTATGTTGCCCTACGAGCAGTACTTC
NA	NA	TRBV18	TRBJ2-1	CASSPSARPNSYNEQFF	TGTGCCAGCTCACCATCGGCGCGGCCTAACTCCTACAATGAGCAGTTCTTC
NA	TRBD1	TRBV19	TRBJ2-5	CASRTQGAGGETQYF	TGTGCCAGTAGGACACAGGGGGCAGGGGGGGAGACCCAGTACTTC
NA	NA	TRBV2	TRBJ1-5	CASTDGWQGNQPQHF	TGTGCCAGCACCGATGGGTGGCAGGGCAATCAGCCCCAGCATTTT
NA	TRBD2	TRBV7-2	TRBJ2-1	CASSLATTSGSYNEQFF	TGTGCCAGCAGCCTCGCTACGACTAGCGGAAGCTACAATGAGCAGTTCTTC
few	TRBD1	TRBV6-5	TRBJ2-5	CASSYSGTGETQYF	TGTGCCAGCAGTTACTCCGGGACAGGGGAGACCCAGTACTTC
few	NA	TRBV20-1	TRBJ2-1	CSAHDGGPGQFF	TGCAGTGCTCACGATGGAGGCCCCGGACAGTTCTTC
few	NA	TRBV3-1	TRBJ2-7	CASSLRGSFFYEQYF	TGTGCCAGCAGCCTGAGGGGGAGTTTCTTCTACGAGCAGTACTTC
few	NA	TRBV6-5	TRBJ2-7	CASSQRGKGTSYEQYF	TGTGCCAGCAGTCAAAGGGGGAAGGGGACGTCCTACGAGCAGTACTTC
few	NA	TRBV27	TRBJ2-1	CASTGGGDEQFF	TGTGCCAGCACCGGGGGCGGGGATGAGCAGTTCTTC
NA	NA	TRBV4-1	TRBJ2-2	CASSTRIGLNTGELFF	TGCGCCAGCAGCACTCGCATAGGGCTTAACACCGGGGAGCTGTTTTTT
few	NA	TRBV7-6	TRBJ1-1	CASSRLGLITEAFF	TGTGCCAGCAGTCGTCTGGGCTTGATCACTGAAGCTTTCTTT
many	NA	TRBV7-2	TRBJ1-1	CASRGDVNTEAFF	TGTGCCAGCAGGGGGGACGTGAACACTGAAGCTTTCTTT
few	TRBD1	TRBV7-6	TRBJ2-7	CASSLTGGVDEQYF	TGTGCCAGCAGCTTGACAGGGGGCGTCGACGAGCAGTACTTC
NA	NA	TRBV7-6	TRBJ2-3	CASSPRRNPSTDTQYF	TGTGCCAGCAGCCCCAGACGGAACCCCAGCACAGATACGCAGTATTTT
few	NA	TRBV7-2	TRBJ2-1	CASSPRGVYNEQFF	TGTGCCAGCAGCCCCAGGGGGGTCTACAATGAGCAGTTCTTC
NA	TRBD2	TRBV20-1	TRBJ2-1	CSARDGGGSSNEQFF	TGCAGTGCTAGAGATGGCGGGGGATCGTCCAATGAGCAGTTCTTC
many	NA	TRBV7-2	TRBJ2-5	CASSLGQARETQYF	TGTGCCAGCAGCTTAGGACAGGCCCGGGAGACCCAGTACTTC
NA	TRBD2	TRBV6-2/TRBV6-3	TRBJ2-6	CASSPGSGSSGANVLTF	TGTGCCAGCAGTCCGGGTAGCGGGAGCTCTGGGGCCAACGTCCTGACTTTC
NA	TRBD1	TRBV20-1	TRBJ2-7	CSAGGRQGYSYEQYF	TGCAGTGCTGGGGGGCGACAGGGGTACTCCTACGAGCAGTACTTC
few	TRBD2	TRBV6-2/TRBV6-3	TRBJ2-2	CASRSSGRTAGELFF	TGTGCCAGCAGATCTAGCGGGAGGACGGCCGGGGAGCTGTTTTTT
NA	NA	TRBV7-9	TRBJ1-4	CASSFQDEKLFF	TGTGCCAGCAGCTTTCAGGATGAAAAACTGTTTTTT
NA	NA	TRBV4-1	TRBJ2-1	CASSGPAPEQFF	TGCGCCAGCAGCGGCCCGGCGCCTGAGCAGTTCTTC
NA	TRBD1	TRBV6-2/TRBV6-3	TRBJ2-7	CASRDTGTDFYEQYF	TGTGCCAGCAGAGACACCGGGACAGACTTCTACGAGCAGTACTTC
NA	NA	TRBV12-3/TRBV12-4	TRBJ1-5	CASSTRGPQHF	TGTGCCAGCAGTACCCGAGGGCCCCAGCATTTT
NA	NA	TRBV12-3/TRBV12-4	TRBJ2-3	CASSESWGDGTDTQYF	TGTGCCAGCAGTGAATCCTGGGGGGACGGCACAGATACGCAGTATTTT
NA	TRBD1	TRBV29-1	TRBJ2-1	CSVLGQGRNPYEQFF	TGCAGCGTTCTAGGACAGGGTCGAAACCCCTATGAGCAGTTCTTC
NA	NA	TRBV5-6	TRBJ2-1	CASSLRPTSSRYNEQFF	TGTGCCAGCAGCCTGAGACCGACTAGTTCCCGCTACAATGAGCAGTTCTTC
NA	NA	TRBV7-9	TRBJ2-1	CASSLTVGDEQFF	TGTGCCAGCAGCTTAACCGTCGGAGATGAGCAGTTCTTC
few	NA	TRBV7-2	TRBJ1-5	CASSHSLNSKYNQPQHF	TGTGCCAGCAGTCACAGCCTAAATTCCAAATATAATCAGCCCCAGCATTTT
few	NA	TRBV11-2	TRBJ1-5	CASSLGQFSNQPQHF	TGTGCCAGCAGCTTAGGACAGTTTAGCAATCAGCCCCAGCATTTT
few	NA	TRBV20-1	TRBJ1-1	CSARGAIRMNTEAFF	TGCAGTGCTAGAGGGGCTATTCGCATGAACACTGAAGCTTTCTTT
NA	TRBD2	TRBV7-2	TRBJ2-7	CASSSGTSYAYEQYF	TGTGCCAGCAGCTCCGGGACTAGCTACGCCTACGAGCAGTACTTC
few	NA	TRBV18	TRBJ1-1	CASSPRDRAKAFF	TGTGCCAGCTCACCACGGGACCGTGCTAAAGCTTTCTTT
few	TRBD1	TRBV4-1	TRBJ2-3	CASSQAPTGGVTDTQYF	TGTGCCAGCAGCCAAGCACCGACAGGGGGCGTCACAGATACGCAGTATTTT
NA	TRBD1	TRBV19	TRBJ2-1	CASSGGQGVHFEQFF	TGTGCCAGTAGTGGAGGACAGGGCGTCCACTTTGAGCAGTTCTTC
NA	TRBD1	TRBV24-1	TRBJ2-7	CATSPRSLQGSDEQYF	TGTGCCACCAGTCCCCGGAGCCTACAGGGGTCGGACGAGCAGTACTTC
NA	TRBD1	TRBV20-1	TRBJ1-2	CSASLNRGLRGYTF	TGCAGTGCTAGTTTAAACAGGGGATTAAGAGGCTACACCTTC
many	TRBD2	TRBV7-2	TRBJ2-7	CASSLGGLAGDEQYF	TGTGCCAGCAGCTTAGGTGGACTAGCGGGAGACGAGCAGTACTTC
NA	NA	TRBV19	TRBJ1-5	CASSRGQNSNQPQHF	TGTGCCAGTAGCCGAGGGCAGAATAGCAATCAGCCCCAGCATTTT
NA	NA	TRBV6-6	TRBJ1-5	CASSPGYSWVNQPQHF	TGTGCCAGCAGTCCGGGGTACAGTTGGGTCAATCAGCCCCAGCATTTT
NA	TRBD1	TRBV20-1	TRBJ1-6	CSAPLGTGNSPLHF	TGCAGTGCCCCCCTAGGGACAGGGAATTCACCCCTCCACTTT
NA	NA	TRBV27	TRBJ2-7	CASSPDRPVGHEQYF	TGTGCCAGCAGTCCCGACCGACCGGTCGGCCACGAGCAGTACTTC
once	NA	TRBV11-2	TRBJ2-4	CASSLTDGGNIQYF	TGTGCCAGCAGCTTAACGGACGGGGGAAACATTCAGTACTTC
NA	NA	TRBV7-6	TRBJ2-2	CASSLVGRRELFF	TGTGCCAGCAGCTTAGTTGGGAGGCGGGAGCTGTTTTTT
NA	NA	TRBV6-8	TRBJ2-3	CAIDHAPTSKDTQYF	TGTGCCATCGACCACGCCCCGACTAGTAAGGATACGCAGTATTTT
NA	TRBD2	TRBV10-2	TRBJ2-1	CASSERGTYNEQFF	TGCGCCAGCTCGGAGCGGGGGACCTACAATGAGCAGTTCTTC
few	NA	TRBV7-9	TRBJ1-5	CASSLAEGPQHF	TGTGCCAGCAGCTTAGCGGAGGGGCCCCAGCATTTT
NA	NA	TRBV7-9	TRBJ2-7	CASSLGLLDEQYF	TGTGCCAGCAGCTTAGGACTTCTCGACGAGCAGTACTTC
NA	NA	TRBV30	TRBJ1-6	CAWSFPGDLFSPLHF	TGTGCCTGGAGTTTCCCGGGGGACCTATTCTCACCCCTCCACTTT
many	NA	TRBV7-8	TRBJ1-2	CASSPLGQEHNYGYTF	TGTGCCAGCAGCCCACTGGGGCAGGAGCACAACTATGGCTACACCTTC
few	NA	TRBV4-3	TRBJ1-1	CASSQDRAISEAFF	TGCGCCAGCAGCCAAGACAGGGCGATTTCTGAAGCTTTCTTT
few	NA	TRBV19	TRBJ1-2	CASTTLSGIYGYTF	TGTGCCAGTACTACTTTGAGTGGCATCTATGGCTACACCTTC